This is a list of T cell receptor beta chains from one sample in a study of identical twins. TCRdb passed the 5' RACE reads through MiXCR, listing each CDR3 protein once. The sample shows around 670,000 distinct CDR3 sequences, around 6% of them seen only once. Sample: naive T cells sorted from blood. The source of these receptors is a man aged 18-30 years in good health. Both conserved end residues are part of each CDR3. The order of the fields is J gene, clone size, V gene, D gene, CDR3 protein, CDR3 DNA. A D gene is named only where the DNA matches it firmly. Clone size, where shown, is once, few, many, or a class for clones that have expanded.

>TRBJ1-5|many|TRBV29-1|-
CSAGVVNQPQHF
TGCAGCGCAGGGGTCGTCAATCAGCCCCAGCATTTT
>TRBJ2-5|-|TRBV28|-
CASSLGPGVWETQYF
TGTGCCAGCAGTTTAGGCCCTGGGGTATGGGAGACCCAGTACTTC
>TRBJ1-5|few|TRBV27|-
CASSFSRAQPQHF
TGTGCCAGCAGTTTCAGCAGGGCTCAGCCCCAGCATTTT
>TRBJ2-7|-|TRBV7-6|TRBD1
CASSWDREDYEQYF
TGTGCCAGCAGCTGGGACAGGGAGGACTACGAGCAGTACTTC
>TRBJ1-4|many|TRBV7-8|-
CASSLAGEEKKLFF
TGTGCCAGCAGCTTGGCAGGGGAGGAAAAGAAACTGTTTTTT
>TRBJ2-7|-|TRBV20-1|TRBD2
CSASYGLAVTYEQYF
TGCAGTGCTAGTTACGGACTAGCGGTTACCTACGAGCAGTACTTC
>TRBJ2-7|-|TRBV27|-
CASSRWDPSYEQYF
TGTGCCAGTAGTAGGTGGGATCCATCCTACGAGCAGTACTTC
>TRBJ2-1|few|TRBV5-1|-
CASSPTGVGTVDNEQFF
TGCGCCAGCAGCCCAACGGGGGTCGGGACAGTCGACAATGAGCAGTTCTTC
>TRBJ2-1|-|TRBV24-1|TRBD2
CATSDPSGTSVNEQFF
TGTGCCACCAGTGATCCCTCCGGGACTAGCGTTAATGAGCAGTTCTTC
>TRBJ2-1|-|TRBV3-1|TRBD2
CASSHRLIMTSGGNEQFF
TGTGCCAGCAGCCATCGCCTGATAATGACTAGCGGGGGCAATGAGCAGTTCTTC
>TRBJ1-5|few|TRBV12-3/TRBV12-4|-
CASTLGAHQPQHF
TGTGCCAGCACCTTGGGGGCGCATCAGCCCCAGCATTTT
>TRBJ2-1|many|TRBV5-6|TRBD1
CASSSWTGHLFHEQFF
TGTGCCAGCAGCTCGTGGACAGGACATTTGTTTCATGAGCAGTTCTTC
>TRBJ2-7|many|TRBV10-2|-
CASSVAAYEQYF
TGCGCCAGCAGTGTAGCGGCCTACGAGCAGTACTTC
>TRBJ2-5|many|TRBV20-1|TRBD1
CSARGQGQETQYF
TGCAGTGCTAGAGGACAGGGACAAGAGACCCAGTACTTC
>TRBJ2-3|many|TRBV4-2|TRBD2
CASSREGASGRAGTDTQYF
TGTGCCAGCAGCCGAGAAGGGGCTAGCGGGAGGGCCGGCACAGATACGCAGTATTTT
>TRBJ2-6|many|TRBV4-2|-
CASSSLLSGANVLTF
TGTGCCAGCAGCTCCCTTTTGAGTGGGGCCAACGTCCTGACTTTC
>TRBJ1-1|many|TRBV20-1|-
CSASATAEAFF
TGCAGTGCTAGTGCGACGGCTGAAGCTTTCTTT
>TRBJ2-7|few|TRBV12-3/TRBV12-4|-
CASTHSGSSGEQYF
TGTGCCAGCACCCATTCCGGGAGCTCGGGAGAGCAGTACTTC
>TRBJ1-1|many|TRBV11-2|-
CASSTVLNTEAFF
TGTGCCAGCAGTACGGTTTTGAACACTGAAGCTTTCTTT
>TRBJ1-2|many|TRBV12-3/TRBV12-4|TRBD1
CASNLGTDRRKSYTF
TGTGCCAGCAACTTAGGGACAGACAGGCGCAAGAGCTACACCTTC
>TRBJ2-3|many|TRBV5-1|-
CASSLAWGTDTQYF
TGCGCCAGCAGCTTGGCTTGGGGCACAGATACGCAGTATTTT
>TRBJ2-5|-|TRBV7-2|-
CASSFPRGRERETQYF
TGTGCCAGCAGCTTCCCCAGGGGCAGGGAGAGGGAGACCCAGTACTTC
>TRBJ1-1|many|TRBV29-1|-
CSLTTLTEAFF
TGCAGCCTTACTACCCTCACTGAAGCTTTCTTT
>TRBJ1-2|many|TRBV5-1|-
CASSLHPQGNYGYTF
TGCGCCAGCAGCTTACACCCACAGGGTAACTATGGCTACACCTTC
>TRBJ2-1|many|TRBV6-2/TRBV6-3|TRBD2
CASSPGLAHIGDEQFF
TGTGCCAGCAGCCCGGGACTAGCGCACATCGGTGATGAGCAGTTCTTC
>TRBJ2-5|many|TRBV12-3/TRBV12-4|-
CASSPIGSREETQYF
TGTGCCAGCAGTCCAATTGGGTCCAGGGAAGAGACCCAGTACTTC
>TRBJ1-2|-|TRBV5-1|TRBD1
CASDTGQGHGYTF
TGCGCCAGCGACACCGGACAGGGACATGGCTACACCTTC
>TRBJ2-1|few|TRBV30|-
CAWVAGSAYNEQFF
TGTGCCTGGGTCGCAGGCAGCGCTTACAATGAGCAGTTCTTC
>TRBJ2-3|many|TRBV5-1|TRBD1
CASTRRLPGGASADTQYF
TGCGCCAGCACCAGACGTCTTCCAGGGGGCGCTTCAGCAGATACGCAGTATTTT
>TRBJ2-2|-|TRBV29-1|TRBD1
CSGTGGGNTGELFF
TGCAGCGGGACAGGGGGGGGAAACACCGGGGAGCTGTTTTTT
>TRBJ2-5|many|TRBV12-3/TRBV12-4|-
CASSSYSSARETQYF
TGTGCCAGCAGTTCCTACTCTAGCGCGCGGGAGACCCAGTACTTC
>TRBJ2-1|many|TRBV12-3/TRBV12-4|-
CASRPRTAYNEQFF
TGTGCCAGCAGACCTCGGACGGCGTACAATGAGCAGTTCTTC
>TRBJ2-2|few|TRBV11-2|-
CASSRNRAPGELFF
TGTGCCAGCAGCCGGAACAGGGCCCCCGGGGAGCTGTTTTTT
>TRBJ2-1|many|TRBV29-1|-
CSDEKAGPGCCEQFF
TGCAGCGATGAGAAGGCCGGGCCCGGTTGCTGTGAGCAGTTCTTC
>TRBJ2-3|few|TRBV28|TRBD1
CASSNSGTESTDTQYF
TGTGCCAGCAGCAACTCCGGGACAGAGAGCACAGATACGCAGTATTTT
>TRBJ2-1|-|TRBV7-8|TRBD2
CASSLDRLARGNEQFF
TGTGCCAGCAGCTTAGACCGACTAGCCCGGGGCAATGAGCAGTTCTTC
>TRBJ2-7|many|TRBV12-3/TRBV12-4|TRBD1
CASSPGTGGYEQYF
TGTGCCAGCAGCCCCGGGACAGGGGGCTACGAGCAGTACTTC
>TRBJ2-1|many|TRBV5-1|-
CASSLPTGSEQFF
TGCGCCAGCAGCTTACCAACAGGGAGTGAGCAGTTCTTC
>TRBJ2-3|many|TRBV24-1|TRBD1
CASCRTGGTDTQYF
TGTGCCTCCTGCCGGACAGGGGGGACAGATACGCAGTATTTT
>TRBJ1-4|few|TRBV7-9|-
CASSLIGPDEKLFF
TGTGCCAGCAGCTTAATCGGGCCCGATGAAAAACTGTTTTTT
>TRBJ2-3|-|TRBV7-2|TRBD2
CASSPSSGRASTDTQYF
TGTGCCAGCAGCCCCTCTAGCGGGAGGGCCAGCACAGATACGCAGTATTTT
>TRBJ2-7|many|TRBV30|TRBD1
CAWQGANYEQYF
TGTGCCTGGCAGGGGGCGAACTACGAGCAGTACTTC
>TRBJ2-3|many|TRBV24-1|TRBD1
CATSDPQGNTDTQYF
TGTGCCACCAGTGATCCACAGGGGAACACAGATACGCAGTATTTT
>TRBJ2-5|many|TRBV9|TRBD2
CASSPRLAGAIETQYF
TGTGCCAGCAGCCCTCGACTAGCGGGAGCAATAGAGACCCAGTACTTC
>TRBJ2-2|few|TRBV5-1|-
CASMRWILTASANTGELFF
TGCGCCAGCATGCGGTGGATACTAACAGCCTCCGCGAACACCGGGGAGCTGTTTTTT
>TRBJ2-2|many|TRBV28|-
CASTPQNTGELFF
TGTGCCAGCACCCCACAGAACACCGGGGAGCTGTTTTTT
>TRBJ2-1|many|TRBV6-1|TRBD2
CASRITISGSLDEQFF
TGTGCCAGCAGGATCACGATTAGCGGGAGTCTAGATGAGCAGTTCTTC
>TRBJ2-7|many|TRBV20-1|TRBD2
CSAREMTSVSYEQYF
TGCAGTGCTAGAGAAATGACTAGCGTCTCCTACGAGCAGTACTTC
>TRBJ1-1|few|TRBV30|-
CAWKSFGGTETEAFF
TGTGCCTGGAAATCCTTCGGCGGGACTGAGACTGAAGCTTTCTTT
>TRBJ2-7|many|TRBV7-9|TRBD2
CASSPTSGEQYF
TGTGCCAGCAGCCCTACTAGCGGCGAGCAGTACTTC
>TRBJ1-5|few|TRBV6-1|-
CASKRTANQPQHF
TGTGCCAGCAAAAGGACAGCTAATCAGCCCCAGCATTTT
>TRBJ1-2|-|TRBV5-1|-
CASSLRNSNYGYTF
TGCGCCAGCAGCTTGCGGAACTCTAACTATGGCTACACCTTC
>TRBJ1-6|few|TRBV7-6|TRBD1
CASSETGGSSYNSPLHF
TGTGCCAGCAGCGAGACAGGGGGGAGCTCCTATAATTCACCCCTCCACTTT
>TRBJ2-4|-|TRBV6-4|TRBD2
CASSDAAGVGKNIQYF
TGTGCCAGCAGTGACGCGGCGGGAGTTGGCAAAAACATTCAGTACTTC
>TRBJ1-5|few|TRBV10-3|-
CAISRTWDGNQPQHF
TGTGCCATCAGTCGGACGTGGGACGGCAATCAGCCCCAGCATTTT
>TRBJ2-1|-|TRBV3-1|TRBD2
CASSLRLASGQYEQFF
TGTGCCAGCAGCCTCCGACTAGCCAGTGGCCAGTACGAGCAGTTCTTC
>TRBJ2-1|-|TRBV3-1|TRBD2
CASSQGVVGGEQFF
TGTGCCAGCAGCCAAGGTGTCGTGGGAGGGGAGCAGTTCTTC
>TRBJ1-2|-|TRBV9|-
CASSVDGGRSYGYTF
TGTGCCAGCAGCGTAGACGGGGGGCGCAGCTATGGCTACACCTTC